The clone carrying this TCR beta chain was observed a handful of times. Antigen specificity is unknown. This same CDR3 is encoded by further DNA sequences in the sample. Trimming shortened V by 0 bases and J by 1 base, and 6 bases separated the two germline ends. Germline V gives CDR1 SGHTA, CDR2 FQGNSA. The CDR3 is 14 residues long. Sequencing targeted expressed TCRB transcripts, as all isolated RNA had been reverse transcribed. Data came from immunoSEQ multiplex PCR; TCRdb stores just in-frame clones and leaves some out. The sample includes about 900,000 clones, under 20% of them seen just once. This sample stems from a study of beta chain features in type 1 diabetes. Study-level background: The patient and healthy donor groups were comparable for age, gender and cell yields. Whole-study results and caveats: Shortening of TCRB CDR3s, moderate but significant, appeared in all four CD4+ subsets of Type 1 diabetes patients.

The sequence was obtained from a woman aged 18-35 years in good health. The rearrangement uses TRBV7-2 and TRBJ2-5; D gene ambiguous. The sample comprised naive CD4+ T cells from blood. The CDR3 region has the DNA TGTGCCAGCAGCTTAGCGGGCCCCCAAGAGACCCAGTACTTC. Amino acids: CASSLAGPQETQYF.